This T cell receptor beta chain appears in the sequencing data of a study of post-analysis software for immune sequencing data. General study results and limits: The study found TRBV5-6, TRBV5-1 and TRBV20-1 among about 5 TRBV segments more frequent in patients than controls.

The library was made from cDNA and included unique molecular identifiers. From the PCR reads, TCRdb called clonotypes with MiXCR, one entry per CDR3 protein. Counted here are 450,000 to 700,000 distinct CDR3 sequences, about 44% occurring once; the ten biggest clones make up under 2%. This CDR3 region has 13 residues. Trimming left V 5 bases short and J 8 bases short, with 15 bases between. Germline CDR1 reads KGHSH; CDR2 reads LQKENI. As concerns this clonotype: No antigen is known for it.

Sequences were obtained from blood. The chain recombines TRBV18 with TRBJ1-2; tentative D call: TRBD1 (6 bases). This receptor was taken from a girl between 10 and 17 years old with multiple sclerosis. The CDR3 region is CASSTNREDGYTF. Here the CDR3 DNA reads TGTGCCAGCTCAACAAACAGGGAAGACGGCTACACCTTC.